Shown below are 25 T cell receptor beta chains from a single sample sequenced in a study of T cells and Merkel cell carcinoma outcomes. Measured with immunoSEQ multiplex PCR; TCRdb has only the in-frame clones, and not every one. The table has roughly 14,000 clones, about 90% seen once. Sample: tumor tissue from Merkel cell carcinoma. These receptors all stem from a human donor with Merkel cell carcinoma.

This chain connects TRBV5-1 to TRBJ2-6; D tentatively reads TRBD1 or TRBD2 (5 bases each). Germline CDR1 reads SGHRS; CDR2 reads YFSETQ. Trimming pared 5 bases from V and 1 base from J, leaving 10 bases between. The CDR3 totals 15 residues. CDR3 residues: CASSGGESGANVLTF. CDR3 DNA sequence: TGCGCCAGCAGTGGGGGAGAATCTGGGGCCAACGTCCTGACTTTC.

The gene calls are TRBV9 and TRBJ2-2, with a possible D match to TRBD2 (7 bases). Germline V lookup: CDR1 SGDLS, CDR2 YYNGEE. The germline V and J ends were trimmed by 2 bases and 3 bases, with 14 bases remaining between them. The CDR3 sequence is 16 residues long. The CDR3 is CASSVGRGGHTGELFF. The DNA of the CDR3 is TGTGCCAGCAGCGTTGGAAGGGGGGGTCACACCGGGGAGCTGTTTTTT.

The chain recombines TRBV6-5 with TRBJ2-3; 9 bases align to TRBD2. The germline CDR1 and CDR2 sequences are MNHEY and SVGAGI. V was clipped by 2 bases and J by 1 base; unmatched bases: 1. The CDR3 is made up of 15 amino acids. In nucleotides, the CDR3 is TGTGCCAGCAGTTACCAGCGGGGGGGCACAGATACGCAGTATTTT. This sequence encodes CASSYQRGGTDTQYF.

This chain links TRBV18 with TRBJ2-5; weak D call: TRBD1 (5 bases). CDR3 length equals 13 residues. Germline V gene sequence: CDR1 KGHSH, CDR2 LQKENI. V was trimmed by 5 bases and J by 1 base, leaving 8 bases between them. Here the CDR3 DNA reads TGTGCCAGCTCAGCGACAGCCCAAGAGACCCAGTACTTC. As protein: CASSATAQETQYF.

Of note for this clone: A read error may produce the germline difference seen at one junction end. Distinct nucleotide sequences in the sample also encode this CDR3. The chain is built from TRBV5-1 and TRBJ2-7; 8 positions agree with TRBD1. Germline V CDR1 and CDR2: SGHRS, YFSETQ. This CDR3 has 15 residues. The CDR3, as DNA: TGCGCTAGCAGCTTAGCCACAGGGGGATTCTACGAGCAGTACTTC. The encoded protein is CASSLATGGFYEQYF. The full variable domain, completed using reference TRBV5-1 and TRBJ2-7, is KAGVTQTPRYLIKTRGQQVTLSCSPISGHRSVSWYQQTPGQGLQFLFEYFSETQRNKGNFPGRFSGRQFSNSRSEMNVSTLELGDSALYLCASSLATGGFYEQYFGPGTRLTVT.

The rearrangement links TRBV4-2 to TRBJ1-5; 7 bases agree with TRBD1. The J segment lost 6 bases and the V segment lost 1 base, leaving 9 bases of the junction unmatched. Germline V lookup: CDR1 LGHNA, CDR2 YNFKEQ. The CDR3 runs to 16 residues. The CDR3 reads CASSQVGGGGGQPQHF. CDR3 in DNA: TGTGCCAGCAGCCAAGTCGGAGGGGGCGGTGGTCAGCCCCAGCATTTT.

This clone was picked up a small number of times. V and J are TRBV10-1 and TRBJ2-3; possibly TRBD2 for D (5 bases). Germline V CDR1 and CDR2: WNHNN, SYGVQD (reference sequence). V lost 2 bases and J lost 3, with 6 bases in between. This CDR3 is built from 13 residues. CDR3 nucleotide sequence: TGCGCCAGCAGTGAGCTAGCTACAGATACGCAGTATTTT. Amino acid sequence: CASSELATDTQYF.

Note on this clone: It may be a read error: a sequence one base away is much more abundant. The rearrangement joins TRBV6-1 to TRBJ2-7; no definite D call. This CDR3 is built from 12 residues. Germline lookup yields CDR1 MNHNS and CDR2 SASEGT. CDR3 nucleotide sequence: TGTGTCAGCAGTGAATACGGGTACGAGCAGTACTTC. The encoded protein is CVSSEYGYEQYF.

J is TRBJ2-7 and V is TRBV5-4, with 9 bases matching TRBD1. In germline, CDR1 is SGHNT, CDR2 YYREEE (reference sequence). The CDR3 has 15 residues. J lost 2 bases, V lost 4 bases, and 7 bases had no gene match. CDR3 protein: CASSPPGQGTYEQYF. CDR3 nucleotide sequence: TGTGCCAGCAGCCCCCCGGGACAGGGAACCTACGAGCAGTACTTC.

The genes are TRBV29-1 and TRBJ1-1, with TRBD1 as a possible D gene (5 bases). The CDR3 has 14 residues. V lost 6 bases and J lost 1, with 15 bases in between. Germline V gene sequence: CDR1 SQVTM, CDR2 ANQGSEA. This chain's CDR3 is CSVLTDWGNTEAFF. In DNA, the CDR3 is TGCAGCGTCCTGACAGATTGGGGGAACACTGAAGCTTTCTTT.

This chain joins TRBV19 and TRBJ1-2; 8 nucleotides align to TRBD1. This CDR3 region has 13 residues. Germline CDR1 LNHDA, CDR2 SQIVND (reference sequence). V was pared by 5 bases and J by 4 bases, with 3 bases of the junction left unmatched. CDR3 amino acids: CASSQDRGYGYTF. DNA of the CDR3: TGTGCCAGTAGTCAAGACAGGGGCTATGGCTACACCTTC.

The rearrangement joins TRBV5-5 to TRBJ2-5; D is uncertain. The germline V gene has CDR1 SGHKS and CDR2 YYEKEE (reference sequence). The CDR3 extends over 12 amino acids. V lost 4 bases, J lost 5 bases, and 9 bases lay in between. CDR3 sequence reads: CASSPNLETQYF. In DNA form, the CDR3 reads TGTGCCAGCAGCCCGAATCTCGAGACCCAGTACTTC.

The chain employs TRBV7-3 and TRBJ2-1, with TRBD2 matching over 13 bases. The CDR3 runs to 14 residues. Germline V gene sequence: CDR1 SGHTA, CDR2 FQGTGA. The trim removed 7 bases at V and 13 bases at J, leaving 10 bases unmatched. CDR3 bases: TGTGCCAGCACCCTGGGGGGGACTAGCGGGGAACAGTTCTTC. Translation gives CASTLGGTSGEQFF.

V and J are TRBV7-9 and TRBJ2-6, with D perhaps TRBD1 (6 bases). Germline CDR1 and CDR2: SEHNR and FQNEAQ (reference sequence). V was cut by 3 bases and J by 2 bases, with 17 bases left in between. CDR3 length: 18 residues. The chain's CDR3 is CASSLGARRVAGANVLTF. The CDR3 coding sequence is TGTGCCAGCAGCTTGGGGGCTCGTCGGGTGGCTGGGGCCAACGTCCTGACTTTC.

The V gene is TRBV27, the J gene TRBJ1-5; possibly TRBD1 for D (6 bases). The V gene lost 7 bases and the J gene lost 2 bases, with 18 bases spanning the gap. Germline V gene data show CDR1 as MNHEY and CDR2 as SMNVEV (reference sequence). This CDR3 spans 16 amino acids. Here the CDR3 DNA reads TGTGCCAGCAAAAAGGGGGGGGCGGGTGGCAATCAGCCCCAGCATTTT. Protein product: CASKKGGAGGNQPQHF.

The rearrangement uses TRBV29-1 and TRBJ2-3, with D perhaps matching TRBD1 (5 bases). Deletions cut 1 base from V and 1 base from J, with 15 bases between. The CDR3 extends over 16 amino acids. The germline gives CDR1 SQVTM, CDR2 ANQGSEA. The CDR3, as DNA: TGCAGCGTTGAAGGTCAGAAAGGGGTGCGCACAGATACGCAGTATTTT. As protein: CSVEGQKGVRTDTQYF.

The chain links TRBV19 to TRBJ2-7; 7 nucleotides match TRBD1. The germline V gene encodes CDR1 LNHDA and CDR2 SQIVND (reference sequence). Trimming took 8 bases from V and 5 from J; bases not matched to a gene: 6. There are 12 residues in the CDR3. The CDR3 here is CASLDRAHEQYF. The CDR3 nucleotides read TGTGCCAGTCTTGACAGGGCCCACGAGCAGTACTTC.

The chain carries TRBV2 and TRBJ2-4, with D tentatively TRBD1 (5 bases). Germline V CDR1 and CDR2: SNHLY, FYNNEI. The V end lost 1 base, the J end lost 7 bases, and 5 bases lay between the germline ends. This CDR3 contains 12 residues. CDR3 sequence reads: CASSEEGNIQYF. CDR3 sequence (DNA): TGTGCCAGCAGTGAAGAGGGGAACATTCAGTACTTC.

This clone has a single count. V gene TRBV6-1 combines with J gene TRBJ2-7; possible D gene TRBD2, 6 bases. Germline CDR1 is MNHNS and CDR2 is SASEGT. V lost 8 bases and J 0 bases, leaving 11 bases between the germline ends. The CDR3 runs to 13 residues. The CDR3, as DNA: TGTGCCAGCGACCAGGACTACTCCTACGAGCAGTACTTC. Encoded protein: CASDQDYSYEQYF.

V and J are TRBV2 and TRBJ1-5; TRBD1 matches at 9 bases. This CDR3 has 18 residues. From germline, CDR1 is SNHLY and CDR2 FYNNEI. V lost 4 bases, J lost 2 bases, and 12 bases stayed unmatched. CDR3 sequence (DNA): TGTGCCAGCAGTGTTACAGGGGGCGGGATCCTCCGCAATCAGCCCCAGCATTTT. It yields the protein CASSVTGGGILRNQPQHF.

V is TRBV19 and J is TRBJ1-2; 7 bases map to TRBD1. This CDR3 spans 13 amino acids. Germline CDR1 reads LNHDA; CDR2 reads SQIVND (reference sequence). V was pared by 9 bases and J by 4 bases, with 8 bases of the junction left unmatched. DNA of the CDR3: TGTGCCAGCGCACAGGGGTCCCTCTATGGCTACACCTTC. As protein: CASAQGSLYGYTF.

CDR3 amino acids: CATPGRAGDGAFF. DNA for the CDR3: TGTGCCACTCCCGGCAGGGCCGGAGACGGAGCTTTCTTT. The chain employs TRBV25-1 and TRBJ1-1; possibly TRBD1 for D (5 bases). Trimming removed 10 bases at V and 10 bases at J, with 22 bases between. Per the germline V gene, CDR1 is MGHDK and CDR2 is SYGVNS. The CDR3 is 13 residues long.

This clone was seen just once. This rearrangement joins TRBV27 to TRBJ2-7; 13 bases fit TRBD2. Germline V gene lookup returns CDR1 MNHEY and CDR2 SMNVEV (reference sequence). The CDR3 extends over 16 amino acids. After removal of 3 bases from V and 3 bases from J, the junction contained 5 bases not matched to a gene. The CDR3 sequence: CASSLFRTSGSYEQYF. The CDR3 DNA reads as TGTGCCAGCAGTTTGTTCCGGACTAGCGGGAGCTACGAGCAGTACTTC.

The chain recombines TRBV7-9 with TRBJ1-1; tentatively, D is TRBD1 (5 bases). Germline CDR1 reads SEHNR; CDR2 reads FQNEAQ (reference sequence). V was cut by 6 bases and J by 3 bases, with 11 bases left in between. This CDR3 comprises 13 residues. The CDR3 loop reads CASRFVGDTEAFF. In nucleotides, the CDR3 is TGTGCCAGCAGATTCGTGGGGGACACTGAAGCTTTCTTT.

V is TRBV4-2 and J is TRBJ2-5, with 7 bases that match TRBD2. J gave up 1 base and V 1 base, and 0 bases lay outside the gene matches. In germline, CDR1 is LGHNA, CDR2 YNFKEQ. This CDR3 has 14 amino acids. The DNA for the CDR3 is TGTGCCAGCAGCCAAGGGGGGGGCCAAGAGACCCAGTACTTC. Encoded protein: CASSQGGGQETQYF.